This TCR beta chain was obtained from a study of cytomegalovirus exposure and HLA in healthy donors. Study-wide results and limits: In an earlier analysis, in about 530 donors, most V segments appeared productive either ~87% or ~30% of the time. In a later analysis, HLA-associated TCR beta chains were more clonally expanded than equally common others. TRBV6-2, TRBV6-3 and some other V segments were excluded as indistinguishable. TCR beta V- and J-gene trimming, according to a later analysis, was linked to a missense DCLRE1C variant.

Germline CDR1 SGDLS, CDR2 YYNGEE. This CDR3 spans 15 amino acids. The trim removed 0 bases at V and 5 bases at J, leaving 6 bases unmatched. The PCR made use of 60 Vbeta and 13 Jbeta primers. This table comes from immunoSEQ multiplex PCR, and its TCRdb copy is limited to in-frame clones, with some not included. This sample has 150,000 to 200,000 clones, with 77% found just once. Of note for this clone: The antigen remains unidentified.

This clonotype originated in a woman younger than 45 in good health and CMV-seronegative. The V and J genes are TRBV9 and TRBJ2-5, with 8 bases matching TRBD2. The sample taken for sequencing was PBMCs. CDR3 amino acids: CASSVARGGPETQYF. As DNA, the CDR3 is TGTGCCAGCAGCGTAGCTCGGGGGGGCCCGGAGACCCAGTACTTC.